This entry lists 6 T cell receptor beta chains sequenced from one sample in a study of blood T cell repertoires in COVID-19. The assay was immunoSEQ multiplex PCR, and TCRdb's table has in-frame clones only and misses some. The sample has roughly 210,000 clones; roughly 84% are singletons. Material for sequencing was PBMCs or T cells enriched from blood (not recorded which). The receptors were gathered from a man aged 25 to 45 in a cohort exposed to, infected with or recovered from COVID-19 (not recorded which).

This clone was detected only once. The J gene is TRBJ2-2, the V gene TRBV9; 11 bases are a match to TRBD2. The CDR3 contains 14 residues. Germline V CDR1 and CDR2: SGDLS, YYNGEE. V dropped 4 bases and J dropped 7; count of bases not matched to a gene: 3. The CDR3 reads CASSPGTSGGELFF. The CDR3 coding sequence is TGTGCCAGCAGCCCTGGGACTAGCGGCGGGGAGCTGTTTTTT.

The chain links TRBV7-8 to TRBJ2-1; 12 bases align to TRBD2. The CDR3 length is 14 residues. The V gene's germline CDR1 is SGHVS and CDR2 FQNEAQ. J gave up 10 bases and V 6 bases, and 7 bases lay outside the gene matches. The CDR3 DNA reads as TGTGCCAGCAGAAGACTAGCGGGAGAAGAGGAGCAGTTCTTC. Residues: CASRRLAGEEEQFF.

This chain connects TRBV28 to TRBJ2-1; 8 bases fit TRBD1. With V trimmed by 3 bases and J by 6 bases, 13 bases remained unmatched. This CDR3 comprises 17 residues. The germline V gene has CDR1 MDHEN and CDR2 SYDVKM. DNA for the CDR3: TGTGCCAGCAGTTTCCCGGTTTCGACAGGGGAGTTCAATGAGCAGTTCTTC. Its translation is CASSFPVSTGEFNEQFF.

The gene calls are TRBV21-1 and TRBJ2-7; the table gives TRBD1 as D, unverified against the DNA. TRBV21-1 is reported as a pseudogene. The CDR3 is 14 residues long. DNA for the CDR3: TGTGCCAGCAGCCGAGGACAGAACTCCTACGAGCAGTACTTC. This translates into CASSRGQNSYEQYF.

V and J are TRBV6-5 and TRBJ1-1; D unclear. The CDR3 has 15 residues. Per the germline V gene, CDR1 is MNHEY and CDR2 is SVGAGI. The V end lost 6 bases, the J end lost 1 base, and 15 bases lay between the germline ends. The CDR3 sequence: CASRAGKRTNTEAFF. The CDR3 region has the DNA TGTGCCAGCAGGGCGGGTAAACGGACGAACACTGAAGCTTTCTTT.

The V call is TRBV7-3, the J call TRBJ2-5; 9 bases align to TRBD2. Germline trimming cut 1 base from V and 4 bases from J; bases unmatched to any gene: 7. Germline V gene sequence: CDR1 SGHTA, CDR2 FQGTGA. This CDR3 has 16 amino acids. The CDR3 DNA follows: TGTGCCAGCAGCTTAATCGGTAGCGGGGGACGAGAGACCCAGTACTTC. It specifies CASSLIGSGGRETQYF.